The clone carrying this TCR beta chain showed up just a few times. The antigen is unknown. The data originate from a study of blood T cells in healthy people across ages. Findings and limits, study-wide: The study found more naive CD4+ cells and higher diversity in long-lived than aged donors. With donor CMV status unknown, expanded clonotype changes were possibly confounded.

Then a second PCR, running roughly 7 to 11 cycles, was carried out with a sample-barcoded 5' primer and a J-beta primer mix. Through a template-switch adaptor with 12 random nucleotides, each cDNA molecule received a tag. Via MiXCR, TCRdb re-called the 5' RACE reads, giving one row per CDR3 protein. Here the sample spans some 1.5 million distinct CDR3 sequences, approximately 28% being singletons. Germline V CDR1 and CDR2: SGHDN, FVKESK. V gave up 5 bases and J gave up 1 base, with 20 bases separating them. The CDR3 loop spans 17 amino acids. The rearrangement joins TRBV14 to TRBJ2-5, with a weak D call TRBD1 (5 bases). The sequence came from a woman in her twenties or thirties in good health. Input material: blood. The CDR3 here is CASSDNGRTKCQETQYF. CDR3 nucleotide sequence: TGTGCCAGCAGCGACAACGGCCGGACAAAGTGCCAAGAGACCCAGTACTTC.